The 19 T cell receptor beta chains below were found in one sample sequenced in a study of blood T cell repertoires in COVID-19. Assay: immunoSEQ multiplex PCR; the TCRdb copy retains only in-frame clones and omits some. The sample lists approximately 140,000 clones; approximately 80% were seen once. The sample comprised peripheral blood. These receptor sequences come from a human donor in a cohort sampled during active COVID-19.

The chain links TRBV5-4 to TRBJ1-1; the match to TRBD1 covers 8 bases. Germline CDR1 reads SGHNT; CDR2 reads YYREEE (reference sequence). Unmatched junction bases numbered 5, after V lost 4 bases and J lost 0 bases. The CDR3 consists of 15 residues. The DNA for the CDR3 is TGTGCCAGCAGCGCCGGACAGGGAGTGAACACTGAAGCTTTCTTT. Encoded protein: CASSAGQGVNTEAFF.

The chain employs TRBV2 and TRBJ2-5, with a possible D match to TRBD2 (7 bases). Trimming took 8 bases from V and 3 from J, leaving 13 bases between them. Germline-derived CDR1 and CDR2 are SNHLY and FYNNEI. This CDR3 is built from 13 residues. CDR3 loop: CASPGGREETQYF. CDR3 coding DNA: TGTGCCAGCCCCGGGGGGCGCGAAGAGACCCAGTACTTC.

The chain joins TRBV7-9 to TRBJ2-1, with TRBD2 matching over 8 bases. V was pared by 5 bases and J by 8 bases, with 8 bases of the junction left unmatched. Germline V gene data show CDR1 as SEHNR and CDR2 as FQNEAQ (reference sequence). The CDR3 sequence is 14 residues long. CDR3 nucleotides: TGTGCCAGCAGCCCCTGGCGGGGGGAGCATGAGCAGTTCTTC. Its translation is CASSPWRGEHEQFF.

The gene calls are TRBV10-3 and TRBJ2-1, with TRBD2 matching 8 bases. In germline, CDR1 is ENHRY, CDR2 SYGVKD. The CDR3 is 14 amino acids. Germline trimming cut 7 bases from V and 7 bases from J; bases unmatched to any gene: 9. The CDR3 sequence is CAIKLAGQSNEQFF. The CDR3 DNA reads TGTGCCATCAAGTTAGCGGGGCAATCAAATGAGCAGTTCTTC.

This rearrangement joins TRBV29-1 to TRBJ2-7, with 10 bases identical to TRBD1. The CDR3 runs to 13 residues. Germline trimming cut 7 bases from V and 3 bases from J; bases unmatched to any gene: 6. Germline CDR1 SQVTM, CDR2 ANQGSEA. The CDR3 reads CSGGQGEGYEQYF. As DNA, the CDR3 is TGCAGCGGTGGACAGGGGGAAGGCTACGAGCAGTACTTC.

The V gene is TRBV4-1, the J gene TRBJ1-5; D gene ambiguous. CDR3 length equals 15 residues. V shed 0 bases and J shed 6 bases, with 12 bases lying between them. Germline-derived CDR1 and CDR2 are MGHRA and YSYEKL. As DNA, the CDR3 is TGCGCCAGCAGCCAAGAGAGCGGGGATTCTCAGCCCCAGCATTTT. Translating it yields CASSQESGDSQPQHF.

This clone occurred a few times. J is TRBJ1-1 and V is TRBV3-1 (or the pseudogene TRBV3-2); D gene uncertain. This CDR3 is 15 amino acids long. V shed 1 base and J shed 8 bases, with 17 bases lying between them. Per germline, CDR1 LGHDT and CDR2 YNNKEL (reference sequence). The CDR3 bases are TGTGCCAGCAGCCAAGGTTTATTAGAAGGACTCGAAGCTTTCTTT. It is translated as CASSQGLLEGLEAFF.

This clone appeared once. The chain employs TRBV7-2 and TRBJ2-3, with 9 nucleotides matching TRBD1. V trimming: 5 bases; J trimming: 5 bases; junction bases outside the gene matches: 8. The V gene's germline CDR1 is SGHTA and CDR2 FQGNSA. The CDR3 extends over 15 amino acids. CDR3 sequence: CASSPRTGEKDTQYF. The CDR3 coding sequence is TGTGCCAGCAGCCCCAGGACAGGGGAAAAAGATACGCAGTATTTT.

The CDR3: CASSDILQDQPQHF. Written as DNA, the CDR3 is TGTGCCAGCAGCGATATACTCCAGGATCAGCCCCAGCATTTT. The chain is built from TRBV3-1 (or the pseudogene TRBV3-2) and TRBJ1-5; D is unclear. Trimming took off 5 bases at V and 5 bases at J, with 13 bases between the two ends. The germline V gene has CDR1 LGHDT and CDR2 YNNKEL (reference sequence). The CDR3 is 14 residues long.

This chain joins TRBV28 and TRBJ1-2, with D maybe TRBD1 (6 bases). CDR1 is MDHEN and CDR2 is SYDVKM in the germline V gene. V lost 2 bases and J 2 bases, leaving 12 bases between the germline ends. The CDR3 is 15 amino acids. The CDR3 is CASSLLDRLNYGYTF. The CDR3 bases are TGTGCCAGCAGTTTACTAGACAGGCTGAACTATGGCTACACCTTC.

The chain combines TRBV6-5 with TRBJ2-5; TRBD2 matches 7 bases. This CDR3 is built from 14 residues. Germline V CDR1 and CDR2: MNHEY, SVGAGI. After removal of 6 bases from V and 5 bases from J, the junction contained 9 bases not matched to a gene. The CDR3 protein is CASSGGRVGETQYF. The DNA of the CDR3 is TGTGCCAGCAGCGGGGGGAGGGTTGGGGAGACCCAGTACTTC.

The gene calls are TRBV5-1 and TRBJ2-2, with D perhaps TRBD1 (5 bases). The CDR3 consists of 12 residues. Germline CDR1 reads SGHRS; CDR2 reads YFSETQ. V dropped 4 bases and J dropped 6 bases, with 7 bases sitting between them. CDR3 residues: CASSAGSGELFF. DNA of the CDR3: TGCGCCAGCAGCGCAGGGTCCGGGGAGCTGTTTTTT.

This clone appeared once. The DNA for the CDR3 is TGTGCCAGCAGCTCCCACAGGGGGCGCGAAAACACCATATATTTT. This translates into CASSSHRGRENTIYF. This chain connects TRBV7-2 to TRBJ1-3; 9 positions agree with TRBD1. Trimming cost V 4 bases and J 6 bases; bases outside gene matches: 7. CDR3 length: 15 amino acids. CDR1 and CDR2 (germline): SGHTA, FQGNSA.

The chain employs TRBV4-1 and TRBJ1-1; D remains unclear. V shed 5 bases and J shed 0 bases, with 7 bases lying between them. CDR3 length equals 13 residues. Germline CDR1 reads MGHRA; CDR2 reads YSYEKL. The DNA of the CDR3 is TGCGCCAGCAGCTTTCGGTTGAACACTGAAGCTTTCTTT. This gives the protein CASSFRLNTEAFF.

There are a few counts of this clone. The chain combines TRBV9 with TRBJ2-5; the D gene is possibly TRBD2 (5 bases). V lost 0 bases, J lost 5 bases, and 11 bases lay in between. The CDR3 contains 14 residues. In germline, CDR1 is SGDLS, CDR2 YYNGEE. In DNA, the CDR3 is TGTGCCAGCAGCGTAGACTCCTCGGGGGAGACCCAGTACTTC. Protein: CASSVDSSGETQYF.

The J gene is TRBJ1-5, the V gene TRBV12-3 or TRBV12-4, with D hard to call. V lost 7 bases, J lost 5 bases, and 12 bases lay in between. The CDR3 length is 13 residues. The CDR3 sequence is CASTLEGDQPQHF. The CDR3 coding sequence is TGTGCCAGCACCTTGGAAGGAGATCAGCCCCAGCATTTT.

The rearrangement uses TRBV19 and TRBJ1-5; 7 bases are shared with TRBD1. Trimming removed 8 bases from V and 3 bases from J; junction bases left unmatched: 4. The CDR3 runs 13 residues. Per the germline V gene, CDR1 is LNHDA and CDR2 is SQIVND (reference sequence). CDR3 amino acids: CASATGFNQPQHF. CDR3 sequence (DNA): TGTGCCAGTGCGACAGGGTTCAATCAGCCCCAGCATTTT.

The gene calls are TRBV27 and TRBJ1-6; a weak D match, TRBD1 (5 bases). Germline V CDR1 and CDR2: MNHEY, SMNVEV (reference sequence). V shed 6 bases and J shed 1 base, with 25 bases lying between them. This CDR3 has 20 residues. CDR3 DNA sequence: TGTGCCAGCAGCGCTGGGACCGGGGGATCCAGTCAGTCCTATAATTCACCCCTCCACTTT. This sequence encodes CASSAGTGGSSQSYNSPLHF.

This rearrangement joins TRBV5-6 to TRBJ2-7; 11 positions agree with TRBD1. Germline-derived CDR1 and CDR2 are SGHDT and YYEEEE. The CDR3 loop spans 14 amino acids. The V segment lost 5 bases and the J segment 7 bases; nucleotides outside the gene matches: 8. This CDR3 reads CASREGQGGREQYF. The CDR3 DNA follows: TGTGCCAGCAGGGAGGGACAGGGGGGAAGGGAGCAGTACTTC.